A selection of T cell receptor beta chains follows, all from one sample in a study of T cells after yellow fever vaccination. In TCRdb, the 5' RACE reads were re-called with MiXCR into one record per CDR3 protein. Among 170,000 or so distinct CDR3 sequences listed, 6.2% were seen once. The source was CD4+ T cells sorted from PBMCs, collected on the day of the first yellow fever vaccination. The receptors shown here come from a man in his late teens or twenties who received the YFV17D yellow fever vaccine. Both conserved end residues are part of each CDR3. The D gene is left open where the match is weak. The size entry is marked missing in some rows and otherwise reads once, few, many or a size class.

clone size,J gene,V gene,D gene,CDR3 DNA,CDR3 protein
-,TRBJ1-2,TRBV7-2,-,TGTGCCAGCAGCCTCAGGGTTCAAACTTATGGCTACACCTTC,CASSLRVQTYGYTF
many,TRBJ2-3,TRBV12-3/TRBV12-4,-,TGTGCCAGCAGTTCCCGCGCAGATACGCAGTATTTT,CASSSRADTQYF
few,TRBJ2-3,TRBV27,TRBD2,TGTGCCAGCAGTCGCCGGGGGGTGAACACAGATACGCAGTATTTT,CASSRRGVNTDTQYF
-,TRBJ1-5,TRBV11-2,-,TGTGCCAGCAGCCTGCAAAACGGGCAGCCCCAGCATTTT,CASSLQNGQPQHF
many,TRBJ1-2,TRBV6-5,-,TGTGCCAGCAGTTACGACTCCTTTGACTACACCTTC,CASSYDSFDYTF
many,TRBJ1-1,TRBV5-1,-,TGCGCCAGCAGCCTCTACGGGGGGACGGGGACTGAAGCTTTCTTT,CASSLYGGTGTEAFF
few,TRBJ2-5,TRBV7-9,TRBD1,TGTGCCAGCAGCCCCGGGACAGGGAGGTTATCGCAAGAGACCCAGTACTTC,CASSPGTGRLSQETQYF
many,TRBJ2-3,TRBV6-5,-,TGTGCCAGTGTGGGGGCCCTCACAGATACGCAGTATTTT,CASVGALTDTQYF
-,TRBJ2-1,TRBV20-1,TRBD2,TGCAGTGCTATATATAGCGGGGGAAGGGGCTCCTACAATGAGCAGTTCTTC,CSAIYSGGRGSYNEQFF
many,TRBJ2-3,TRBV7-9,TRBD1,TGTGCCAGCAGCCCACAGGGGAATCCTAGCACAGATACGCAGTATTTT,CASSPQGNPSTDTQYF
-,TRBJ1-1,TRBV18,-,TGTGCCAGCTCACCACACAGGGACACTGAAGCTTTCTTT,CASSPHRDTEAFF
-,TRBJ2-2,TRBV5-1,TRBD1,TGCGCCAGCAGCTTGGATGCGGGACAGGGGGCAGTCACCGGGGAGCTGTTTTTT,CASSLDAGQGAVTGELFF
many,TRBJ2-1,TRBV20-1,TRBD1,TGCAGTGCTACCGAGGGGGCCGGGCCATACAATGAGCAGTTCTTC,CSATEGAGPYNEQFF
many,TRBJ2-2,TRBV5-4,TRBD2,TGTGCCAGCAGCCTCCCTAGCGGGGGCACCGGGGAGCTGTTTTTT,CASSLPSGGTGELFF
many,TRBJ2-1,TRBV4-2,TRBD2,TGTGCCAGCAGCCCTGGACTAGCCAACTACAATGAGCAGTTCTTC,CASSPGLANYNEQFF
many,TRBJ1-2,TRBV5-5,-,TGTGCCAGCAGCTCTACGACAGGTGGCTACACCTTC,CASSSTTGGYTF
-,TRBJ1-2,TRBV15,-,TGTGCCACCAGCGGGGCGGGCTATGGCTACACCTTC,CATSGAGYGYTF
many,TRBJ2-5,TRBV2,-,TGTGCCAGCAGTGTTGTGAACCAAGAGACCCAGTACTTC,CASSVVNQETQYF
few,TRBJ1-2,TRBV29-1,-,TGCAGCGCGAGACACTCTAACTATGGCTACACCTTC,CSARHSNYGYTF
many,TRBJ2-5,TRBV12-3/TRBV12-4,-,TGTGCCAGCAGCCGTAGTCGGGAACAAGAGACCCAGTACTTC,CASSRSREQETQYF
many,TRBJ2-1,TRBV29-1,-,TGCAGCGTTGGGGGTCAGTACAATGAGCAGTTCTTC,CSVGGQYNEQFF
many,TRBJ1-1,TRBV6-2/TRBV6-3,-,TGTGCCAGCCGGTCACTCAACACTGAAGCTTTCTTT,CASRSLNTEAFF
many,TRBJ2-2,TRBV5-1,TRBD1,TGCGCCAGCAGCGCGGAACAGGGGCACACCGGGGAGCTGTTTTTT,CASSAEQGHTGELFF
-,TRBJ2-7,TRBV3-1,TRBD1,TGTGCCAGCAGCCGAGCAGGGGGAAGGGACGAGCAGTACTTC,CASSRAGGRDEQYF
few,TRBJ1-3,TRBV20-1,-,TGCAGTGCCCCCGAGGGCTCAACCTCTGGAAACACCATATATTTT,CSAPEGSTSGNTIYF
many,TRBJ2-1,TRBV5-1,-,TGCGCCAGCAGCTTGGACAGGGCCTGGTCCTACAATGAGCAGTTCTTC,CASSLDRAWSYNEQFF
-,TRBJ2-7,TRBV18,TRBD1,TGTGCCAGCTCGTGGGGACAGGCCTCCACCTACGAGCAGTACTTC,CASSWGQASTYEQYF
many,TRBJ2-7,TRBV25-1,-,TGTGCCAGCAGTGAACTTCGGGGTTACGAGCAGTACTTC,CASSELRGYEQYF
few,TRBJ2-2,TRBV9,TRBD2,TGTGCCAGCAGCGTAGCTAGCGGGGGACCGAACACCGGGGAGCTGTTTTTT,CASSVASGGPNTGELFF
-,TRBJ1-4,TRBV6-5,-,TGTGCCAGCAGTTGGACAGCGTCCGGGCGACGTGAAAAACTGTTTTTT,CASSWTASGRREKLFF
few,TRBJ1-2,TRBV12-3/TRBV12-4,-,TGTGCCAGCAGTTTATCCCCCGGGGTGTGGGGCTACACCTTC,CASSLSPGVWGYTF
-,TRBJ2-7,TRBV5-8,TRBD1,TGTGCCAGCAGCCCGACGGGACAGGGGTTCCACGAGCAGTACTTC,CASSPTGQGFHEQYF